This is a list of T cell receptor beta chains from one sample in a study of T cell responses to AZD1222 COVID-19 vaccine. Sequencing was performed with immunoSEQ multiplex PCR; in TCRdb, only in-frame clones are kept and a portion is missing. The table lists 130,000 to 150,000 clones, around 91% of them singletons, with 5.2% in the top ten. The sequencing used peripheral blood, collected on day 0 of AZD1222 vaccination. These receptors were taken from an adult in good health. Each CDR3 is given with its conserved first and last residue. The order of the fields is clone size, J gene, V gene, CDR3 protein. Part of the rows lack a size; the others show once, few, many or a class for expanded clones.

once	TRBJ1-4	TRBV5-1	CASSRLGQGLGEKLFF
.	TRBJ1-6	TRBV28	CASSSRGGTTYNSPLHF
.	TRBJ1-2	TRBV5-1	CASSSETPGQPYGYTF
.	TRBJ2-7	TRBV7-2	CASSRRGSSYEQYF
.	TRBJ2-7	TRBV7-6	CASSPSTGTRGEQYF
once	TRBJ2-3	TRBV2	CASTERAGGTTDTQYF
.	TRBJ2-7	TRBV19	CASSHTSDYEQYF
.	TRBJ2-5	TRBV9	CASSPTRPQETQYF
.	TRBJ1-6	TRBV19	CASSISGVNNSPLHF
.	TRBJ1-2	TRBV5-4	CASSYKTGDGYTF
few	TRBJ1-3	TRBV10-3	CASSSAGNTIYF
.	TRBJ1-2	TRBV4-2	CASSQVSGRGTVNYGYTF
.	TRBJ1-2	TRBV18	CASSSRYGYTF
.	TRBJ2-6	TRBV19	CASTDRNSGANVLTF
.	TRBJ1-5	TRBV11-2	CASSLEENQPQHF
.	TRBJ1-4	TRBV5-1	CASSSALNEKLFF
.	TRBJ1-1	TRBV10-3	CAISESGGGEAFF
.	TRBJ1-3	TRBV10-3	CAISARRTGSGNTIYF
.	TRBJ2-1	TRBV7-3	CASSLTRDSYNEQFF
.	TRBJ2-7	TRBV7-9	CASSPEGVYEQYF
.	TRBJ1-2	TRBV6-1	CASSEAGDRVGGYTF
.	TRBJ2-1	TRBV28	CASIVAGGPREQFF
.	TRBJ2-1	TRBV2	CASSEAQVLLSEQFF
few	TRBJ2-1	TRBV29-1	CSVRGSSYNEQFF
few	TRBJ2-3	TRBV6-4	CASSERVGTDTQYF
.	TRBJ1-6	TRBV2	CASGGQGNSPLHF
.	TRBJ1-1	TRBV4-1	CASSQESRGPAFF
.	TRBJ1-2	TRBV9	CASSLNRGGDGYTF
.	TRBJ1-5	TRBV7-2	CASSLSVGNQPQHF
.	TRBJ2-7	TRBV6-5	CASSKYTWRNYEQYF
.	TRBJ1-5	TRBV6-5	CASTARAGQPQHF
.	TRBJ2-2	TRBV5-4	CASSLRGAPGELFF
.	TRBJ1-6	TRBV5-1	CASSLSLSGTGNSPLHF
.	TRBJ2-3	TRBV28	CASSFEVAGALHTQYF
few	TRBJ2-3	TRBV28	CASRADRGADTQYF
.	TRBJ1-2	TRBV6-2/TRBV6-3	CASSYSGNYGYTF
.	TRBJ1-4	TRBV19	CASSIEVATNEKLFF
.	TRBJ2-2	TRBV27	CASSLYGRVNTGELFF
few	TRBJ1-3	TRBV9	CASSADTFSGNTIYF
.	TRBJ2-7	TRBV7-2	CATRAGGGSYEQYF
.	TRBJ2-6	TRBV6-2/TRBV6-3	CASSYPRASGANVLTF
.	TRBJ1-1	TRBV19	CASGSTTEAFF
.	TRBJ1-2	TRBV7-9	CASSLVGQGPYGYTF
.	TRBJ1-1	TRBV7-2	CASSYGTHGGAFF
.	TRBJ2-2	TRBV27	CASSFGLAGTGELFF
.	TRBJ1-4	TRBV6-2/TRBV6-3	CASSYNRDRSATNEKLFF
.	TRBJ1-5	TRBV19	CASAGINQPQHF
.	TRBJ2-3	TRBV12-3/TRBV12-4	CASSRTDTQYF
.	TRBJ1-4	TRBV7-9	CASSPPGALNEKLFF
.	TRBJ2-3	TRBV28	CASSLGQGDTDTQYF
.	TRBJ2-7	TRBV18	CASSPRRTGGAYEQYF
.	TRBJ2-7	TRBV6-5	CASSYSSSREQYF
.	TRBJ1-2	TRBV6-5	CASSYSGRLGGYTF
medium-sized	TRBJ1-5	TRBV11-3	CASSSSPHSNQPQHF
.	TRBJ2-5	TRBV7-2	CASSLATSGGARQETQYF